The 30 T cell receptor beta chains below all came from one sample that was sequenced in a study of blood T cells in healthy people across ages. For the second PCR, which ran for roughly 6 to 12 cycles, a sample-barcoded 5' primer and a J-beta primer mix were used. TCRdb called the 5' RACE reads again in MiXCR, with one record for every CDR3 protein. The profile covers about 680,000 distinct CDR3 sequences, with approximately 50% appearing a single time and roughly a third taken by the ten largest. Source material: blood. The receptors derive from a woman in her fifties or sixties in good health.

V usage is TRBV13 and J usage is TRBJ2-7, with 11 bases fitting TRBD2. The DNA matches TRBJ2-5 better at its end, which makes the J call doubtful. Germline values: CDR1 PRHDT, CDR2 FYEKMQ (reference sequence). The CDR3 has 14 amino acids. The CDR3 DNA reads as TGTGCCAGCAGCCCCATAGCGGGAGGGGAGACCCAGTACTTC. This encodes CASSPIAGGETQYF.

The sample holds a few counts of this clonotype. The chain couples TRBV20-1 to TRBJ2-5; TRBD2 aligns across 7 bases. After removal of 5 bases from V and 5 bases from J, the junction contained 11 bases not matched to a gene. Germline loops: CDR1 DFQATT, CDR2 SNEGSKA (reference sequence). The CDR3 spans 14 residues. The CDR3 bases are TGCAGTGCTGTCCCGGGGGGTAGCTGGGAGACCCAGTACTTC. Protein product: CSAVPGGSWETQYF.

The chain is built from TRBV7-2 and TRBJ2-5; D may be TRBD1 or TRBD2 (5 bases each). The CDR3 is 15 residues long. CDR1 SGHTA and CDR2 FQGNSA come from the germline V gene. Between the trimmed V and J ends, which lost 5 bases and 6 bases, there was a span of 19 bases. CDR3 amino acids: CASSGTNQKMQTQYF. The CDR3 coding sequence is TGTGCCAGCAGCGGGACCAATCAAAAGATGCAGACCCAGTACTTC.

The chain joins TRBV28 to TRBJ2-5; 8 nucleotides match TRBD2. This CDR3 region has 12 residues. The V and J ends lost 9 bases and 9 bases, in that order; junction bases with no gene match: 9. Germline V gene data show CDR1 as MDHEN and CDR2 as SYDVKM. CDR3 in DNA: TGTGCCAGTACTAGCGGACCAAGGGCCCAGTACTTC. This codes for CASTSGPRAQYF.

There are a few counts of this clonotype. The chain is built from TRBV28 and TRBJ2-3; perhaps TRBD1 as D (5 bases). Trimming left V 8 bases short and J 4 bases short, with 10 bases between. The CDR3 has 12 amino acids. Germline V gene sequence: CDR1 MDHEN, CDR2 SYDVKM. The CDR3 DNA reads TGTGCCAGCGCAGGGAACTCAGATACGCAGTATTTT. Protein product: CASAGNSDTQYF.

This clonotype turned up a few times. The V call is TRBV4-2, the J call TRBJ2-7, with TRBD2 as a possible D gene (5 bases). The CDR3 runs to 13 residues. V shed 4 bases and J shed 5 bases, with 12 bases lying between them. CDR1 and CDR2 from the germline V gene are LGHNA and YNFKEQ. CDR3 sequence reads: CASSPGDPHEQYF. The CDR3 coding sequence is TGTGCCAGCAGCCCCGGGGATCCCCACGAGCAGTACTTC.

The V call is TRBV20-1, the J call TRBJ2-1; 7 bases map to TRBD1. This CDR3 comprises 14 residues. J gave up 7 bases and V 3 bases, and 9 bases lay outside the gene matches. Per the germline V gene, CDR1 is DFQATT and CDR2 is SNEGSKA (reference sequence). CDR3 residues: CSASFARGRNEQFF. DNA for the CDR3: TGCAGTGCTAGTTTCGCCAGGGGGAGAAATGAGCAGTTCTTC.

This clonotype has just a few counts. The chain combines TRBV7-9 with TRBJ1-1; D unclear. V lost 4 bases and J lost 4, with 16 bases in between. Germline assignment: CDR1 SEHNR and CDR2 FQNEAQ (reference sequence). The CDR3 is 15 amino acids. CDR3 sequence: CASSSRNRERTEAFF. CDR3 bases: TGTGCCAGCAGCTCGCGGAACCGTGAACGCACTGAAGCTTTCTTT.

The V call is TRBV20-1, the J call TRBJ1-1, with D uncertain. This CDR3 spans 14 amino acids. V lost 0 bases and J 1 base, leaving 9 bases between the germline ends. Germline V gene sequence: CDR1 DFQATT, CDR2 SNEGSKA (reference sequence). DNA of the CDR3: TGCAGTGCTAGAGATGCGGTGGGGAACACTGAAGCTTTCTTT. This codes for CSARDAVGNTEAFF.

Worth noting for this clonotype: The junction departs from the called germline gene at one end, perhaps through a read error. The V and J genes are TRBV20-1 and TRBJ1-6, with D perhaps matching TRBD1 (6 bases). From germline, CDR1 is DFQATT and CDR2 SNEGSKA (reference sequence). The CDR3 is 17 amino acids. The CDR3, as DNA: TGCAGTGCTGGAGATAGGGGGACTCAGGGATCTAATTCACCCCTCCACTTT. Translated, it gives CSAGDRGTQGSNSPLHF.

Concerning this clonotype itself: Mismatch with germline at one junction end may stem from a read error. The chain couples TRBV7-2 to TRBJ1-2, with 9 bases fitting TRBD1. Germline-derived CDR1 and CDR2 are SGHTA and FQGNSA. The CDR3 consists of 15 residues. The CDR3 bases are TGTGCCAGCAGCTTAGGAGGGACAGGGCCCTATGGCTGCACCTTC. Protein: CASSLGGTGPYGCTF.

This clonotype was seen a handful of times. The rearrangement joins TRBV5-1 to TRBJ2-1; perhaps D is TRBD1 or TRBD2 (5 bases each). Between the trimmed V and J ends, which lost 3 bases and 7 bases, there was a span of 14 bases. CDR3 size: 14 residues. Germline CDR1 SGHRS, CDR2 YFSETQ. CDR3 sequence: CASSSGTALNEQFF. CDR3 coding DNA: TGCGCCAGCAGCTCAGGGACCGCTCTTAATGAGCAGTTCTTC.

This clonotype was seen a few times. The germline gene is not matched at one end of the junction; a read error may be the cause. V gene TRBV12-3 or TRBV12-4 combines with J gene TRBJ2-3, with a tentative D call TRBD2 (5 bases). The CDR3 sequence is 17 residues long. The CDR3 spells CASSPKGFKPSTDTQYF. DNA of the CDR3: TGTGCCAGCAGCCCGAAAGGGTTCAAACCTAGCACGGATACGCAGTATTTT.

As concerns this clonotype: Mismatch with germline at one junction end may stem from a read error. The chain carries TRBV18 and TRBJ2-1; no reliable D call. Germline V CDR1 and CDR2: KGHSH, LQKENI. There are 14 residues in the CDR3. CDR3 sequence: CASSESRSYDEQFF. The CDR3 DNA sequence: TGTGCCAGCTCAGAAAGTAGATCCTACGATGAGCAGTTCTTC. The entire variable domain, with the rest obtained from reference TRBV18 and TRBJ2-1, is as follows: NAGVMQNPRHLVRRRGQEARLRCSPMKGHSHVYWYRQLPEEGLKFMVYLQKENIIDESGMPKERFSAEFPKEGPSILRIQQVVRGDSAAYFCASSESRSYDEQFFGPGTRLTVL.

The chain uses TRBV6-5 and TRBJ2-3, with 7 bases identical to TRBD2. V lost 0 bases, J lost 5 bases, and 11 bases stayed unmatched. The CDR3 has 17 amino acids. The germline V gene encodes CDR1 MNHEY and CDR2 SVGAGI. The CDR3, as DNA: TGTGCCAGCAGTTACTCTCCAGCGGGAACTCTCATAGATACGCAGTATTTT. The encoded protein is CASSYSPAGTLIDTQYF.

The V call is TRBV6-5, the J call TRBJ2-7, with D possibly TRBD1 on 6 matching bases. The closer fit of TRBJ2-5 to the DNA end suggests the J call may be wrong. The CDR3 is 13 residues long. Per germline, CDR1 MNHEY and CDR2 SVGAGI. CDR3 in amino acids: CASSVQGSETQYF. The DNA of the CDR3 is TGTGCCAGCAGTGTACAGGGTTCGGAGACCCAGTACTTC.

This clonotype has just one count. It may be a read error: a sequence one base away is much more abundant. The chain combines TRBV2 with TRBJ2-1, with D perhaps TRBD2 (5 bases). Germline-derived CDR1 and CDR2 are SNHLY and FYNNEI. This CDR3 is built from 15 residues. V was cut by 3 bases and J by 6 bases, with 15 bases left in between. The CDR3 here is CASSEGWRSGNEQFF. In DNA, the CDR3 is TGTGCCAGCAGTGAGGGCTGGAGGAGTGGCAATGAGCAGTTCTTC.

The chain recombines TRBV20-1 with TRBJ2-7, with 10 positions matching TRBD2. This CDR3 spans 13 amino acids. V shed 6 bases, J shed 5 bases, and the junction held 7 bases outside the gene matches. The germline gives CDR1 DFQATT, CDR2 SNEGSKA (reference sequence). For the CDR3, the DNA is TGCAGTGCCCCGACTAGCGGGTACCACGAGCAGTACTTC. It translates to CSAPTSGYHEQYF.

Relative to its sample, this clonotype is medium-sized. This chain uses TRBV21-1 with TRBJ2-7; TRBD1, the table's D call, lacks a check against the DNA. TRBV21-1 is labeled a pseudogene. The CDR3 runs to 18 residues. This CDR3 is CASSKADRNIPDAYEQYF. CDR3 sequence (DNA): TGTGCCAGCAGCAAAGCCGACAGAAACATTCCTGATGCCTACGAGCAGTACTTC.

The chain recombines TRBV7-2 with TRBJ2-7; perhaps TRBD2 as D (5 bases). This CDR3 contains 13 residues. Trimming stripped 10 bases from V and 1 base from J, with 14 bases between. Germline V gene data show CDR1 as SGHTA and CDR2 as FQGNSA. The CDR3 sequence is CATGNRLSYEQYF. The CDR3 region has the DNA TGTGCCACCGGGAACAGACTTTCCTACGAGCAGTACTTC.

The chain combines TRBV5-5 with TRBJ2-4, with TRBD1 matching over 7 bases. V gave up 5 bases and J gave up 12 bases; unmatched junction bases: 11. In germline, CDR1 is SGHKS, CDR2 YYEKEE (reference sequence). The CDR3 consists of 13 residues. The CDR3: CASSSTGIGGQYF. CDR3 nucleotides: TGTGCCAGCAGTTCGACAGGGATCGGTGGTCAGTACTTC.

The chain combines TRBV29-1 with TRBJ2-1, with 11 bases matching TRBD2. The CDR3 extends over 13 amino acids. The germline V gene encodes CDR1 SQVTM and CDR2 ANQGSEA. The V and J ends lost 6 bases and 7 bases, in that order; junction bases with no gene match: 5. In DNA, the CDR3 is TGCAGCGTAGAACTAGCGGGAGCAAATGAGCAGTTCTTC. It translates to CSVELAGANEQFF.

The CDR3 region is CSASPGTVGYEQYF. Written as DNA, the CDR3 is TGCAGTGCTAGCCCCGGGACAGTTGGGTACGAGCAGTACTTC. The J gene is TRBJ2-5, the V gene TRBV20-1; 7 nucleotides line up with TRBD1. The J call may be in error: the DNA end matches TRBJ2-7 better. The V gene's germline CDR1 is DFQATT and CDR2 SNEGSKA (reference sequence). The CDR3 runs to 14 residues.

The sample holds a few counts of this clonotype. The chain employs TRBV3-1 and TRBJ2-5, with TRBD1 identical over 7 bases. The J segment lost 3 bases and the V segment lost 0 bases, leaving 4 bases of the junction unmatched. The CDR3 extends over 15 amino acids. Per germline, CDR1 LGHDT and CDR2 YNNKEL (reference sequence). CDR3 nucleotides: TGTGCCAGCAGCCAAGATCCCGACAGGGAAGAGACCCAGTACTTC. This codes for CASSQDPDREETQYF.

This clonotype was detected a few times. V usage is TRBV6-2 or TRBV6-3 and J usage is TRBJ2-3, with TRBD2 matching 9 bases. Germline V CDR1 and CDR2: MNHEY, SVGEGT. The V gene end was trimmed by 8 bases and the J gene end by 9 bases; junction bases not matched to a gene: 9. The CDR3 covers 13 residues. CDR3 residues: CASCFLAGDTQYF. The CDR3 bases are TGTGCCAGCTGTTTTTTAGCGGGAGACACGCAGTATTTT.

V is TRBV6-2 or TRBV6-3 and J is TRBJ2-5, with 10 positions matching TRBD2. This CDR3 spans 17 amino acids. V lost 6 bases and J lost 5; bases outside the gene matches: 15. Germline lookup yields CDR1 MNHEY and CDR2 SVGEGT. The CDR3 DNA reads TGTGCCAGCAGACTGCCTTCTAGCGGGAGAAGAAGGGAGACCCAGTACTTC. This translates into CASRLPSSGRRRETQYF.

The chain links TRBV20-1 to TRBJ2-3, with no clear D. The germline V gene encodes CDR1 DFQATT and CDR2 SNEGSKA (reference sequence). The CDR3 extends over 15 amino acids. Trimming cost V 5 bases and J 1 base, with 16 bases left between them. The CDR3 region is CSAGDSSIRTDTQYF. For the CDR3, the DNA is TGCAGTGCTGGCGACTCTAGTATCCGCACAGATACGCAGTATTTT.

Concerning this clonotype: A junction boundary mismatches the germline segment, possibly from a read error. The chain links TRBV7-2 to TRBJ2-1; D may correspond to TRBD1 or TRBD2 (7 bases each). Germline V gene lookup returns CDR1 SGHTA and CDR2 FQGNSA. The CDR3 covers 16 residues. The chain's CDR3 is CASSLGGGGSYSEQFF. The CDR3 DNA follows: TGTGCCAGCAGCTTAGGGGGAGGGGGCTCCTACAGTGAGCAGTTCTTC.

This clonotype was counted only a few times. The V call is TRBV20-1, the J call TRBJ1-2; D is possibly TRBD1 (5 bases). The CDR3 is 15 residues long. In germline, CDR1 is DFQATT, CDR2 SNEGSKA (reference sequence). Trimming shortened V by 0 bases and J by 4 bases, and 15 bases separated the two germline ends. The CDR3 loop is CSARDSTAVFYGYTF. CDR3 coding DNA: TGCAGTGCTAGAGACTCGACAGCGGTCTTCTATGGCTACACCTTC.

The chain recombines TRBV2 with TRBJ1-1; D unresolved. The CDR3 covers 11 residues. Germline V gives CDR1 SNHLY, CDR2 FYNNEI. Between the trimmed V and J ends, which lost 4 bases and 8 bases, there was a span of 8 bases. This CDR3 reads CASSAYNEAFF. As DNA, the CDR3 is TGTGCCAGCAGTGCCTATAACGAAGCTTTCTTT.